The clone carrying this TCR beta chain was picked up many times. The source of the sample is a study of blood T cells in healthy people across ages. Then a second PCR, running roughly 7 to 11 cycles, was carried out with a sample-barcoded 5' primer and a J-beta primer mix. TCRdb itself ran the 5' RACE reads through MiXCR, one entry per CDR3 protein. This sample yields more than 800,000 distinct CDR3 sequences, of which under 30% are seen a single time; 15% to 20% belongs to the top ten. CDR1 is LGHDT and CDR2 is YNNKEL in the germline V gene (reference sequence). This CDR3 has 14 residues. V dropped 1 base and J dropped 4; count of bases not matched to a gene: 1.

The clonotype comes from a woman over 75 in good health. The material sequenced was blood. This sequence joins TRBV3-1 and TRBJ2-7; 10 bases map to TRBD1. The CDR3 region is CASSQVGQGYEQYF. In DNA form, the CDR3 reads TGTGCCAGCAGCCAAGTGGGACAGGGGTACGAGCAGTACTTC.